This T cell receptor beta chain came from a study of blood T cell repertoires in COVID-19. Study details: The samples span acute and convalescent COVID-19 from the United States, Italy and Spain. The analysed material was cDNA or gDNA that came from T cells, B-cell-depleted T cells, or PBMCs.

This clone was detected only once. Authors' methods: Cell counts per sample came from amplifying reference gene primers. Method: immunoSEQ multiplex PCR; TCRdb's copy keeps in-frame clones and lacks some. V and J calls and clone size are given by that table; D and trimming were obtained from the DNA. The top ten hold about 2% of the sample, which has some 500,000 clones, roughly 90% seen once. The CDR3 loop spans 14 amino acids. V lost 6 bases to trimming and J lost 4 bases, with 12 bases between them. Germline CDR1 MNHEY, CDR2 SVGAGI. The clonotype was recovered from a woman aged 40 to 50 who had recovered from COVID-19. The chain couples TRBV6-5 to TRBJ1-4, with a weak D call TRBD1 (5 bases). Specimen: PBMCs or T cells enriched from blood (not recorded which). The CDR3 here is CASRERRGNEKLFF. DNA of the CDR3: TGTGCCAGCAGGGAGAGAAGGGGTAATGAAAAACTGTTTTTT.